This T cell receptor beta chain emerged from a study of OX40 agonist ivuxolimab in advanced cancers. Data came from immunoSEQ multiplex PCR; TCRdb stores just in-frame clones and leaves some out. The table lists about 38,000 clones, 70% to 85% of them singletons. About this clone itself: The target antigen is unknown.

Peripheral blood came from all dose cohorts at three timepoints. Study-wide results and caveats: Antigen targets of the expanded peripheral T cells went undetermined. There were, on average, more expanded clones in CD8+ T cells than in CD4+.

The germline V gene has CDR1 MNHNS and CDR2 SASEGT. Trimming removed 1 base at V and 7 bases at J, with 11 bases between. The CDR3 is 14 residues long. The sample consisted of CD4+ or CD8+ T cells sorted from blood, taken in a trial of the OX40 agonist ivuxolimab. V is TRBV6-1 and J is TRBJ1-5; D uncertain. The sequence derives from an adult with an advanced solid tumor such as melanoma, head and neck, liver or kidney cancer. The CDR3 nucleotides are TGTGCCAGCAGTGAAGGAGGGAAAGGACAGCCCCAGCATTTT. Encoded protein: CASSEGGKGQPQHF.